This passage covers 26 T cell receptor beta chains from one sample sequenced in a study of cytomegalovirus exposure and HLA in healthy donors. Both 60 Vbeta primers and 13 Jbeta primers went into the PCR. Here immunoSEQ multiplex PCR was the method, and the copy in TCRdb shows in-frame clones only, minus some. The table lists approximately 130,000 clones, over 60% of them singletons, with roughly 3.1% in the top ten. Sequenced input: PBMCs. These receptors originate from a man younger than 45 in good health and CMV-seronegative.

The rearrangement links TRBV4-1 to TRBJ1-2; D ambiguous. Germline V gene data show CDR1 as MGHRA and CDR2 as YSYEKL. The CDR3 extends over 14 amino acids. The V end lost 2 bases, the J end lost 4 bases, and 11 bases lay between the germline ends. The CDR3 DNA reads as TGCGCCAGCAGCCAAACGGGGTTGGGCTATGGCTACACCTTC. This translates into CASSQTGLGYGYTF.

The chain combines TRBV5-1 with TRBJ2-3; the match to TRBD2 covers 8 bases. CDR3 length: 15 residues. Per germline, CDR1 SGHRS and CDR2 YFSETQ. The junction had 4 bases not matched to a gene; V was cut back by 2 bases and J by 2 bases. In DNA form, the CDR3 reads TGCGCCAGCAGCTTAGCGGGAGTATTCACAGATACGCAGTATTTT. It yields the protein CASSLAGVFTDTQYF.

This sequence joins TRBV7-9 and TRBJ2-7; D is unclear. This CDR3 contains 14 residues. Germline lookup yields CDR1 SEHNR and CDR2 FQNEAQ (reference sequence). Trimming shortened V by 2 bases and J by 2 bases, and 10 bases separated the two germline ends. CDR3 protein: CASSLSQVTYEQYF. In DNA form, the CDR3 reads TGTGCCAGCAGCTTATCCCAGGTTACCTACGAGCAGTACTTC.

V is TRBV5-1 and J is TRBJ1-5; TRBD1 matches at 9 bases. The CDR3 has 14 amino acids. The germline CDR1 and CDR2 sequences are SGHRS and YFSETQ. After removal of 1 base from V and 7 bases from J, the junction contained 3 bases not matched to a gene. This CDR3 reads CASSLSGQGQPQHF. The DNA for the CDR3 is TGCGCCAGCAGCTTGTCGGGACAGGGCCAGCCCCAGCATTTT.

The rearrangement uses TRBV7-2 and TRBJ1-1; D may be TRBD1 (6 bases). V lost 2 bases and J 11 bases, leaving 15 bases between the germline ends. The CDR3 is 13 residues long. Germline V lookup: CDR1 SGHTA, CDR2 FQGNSA. The CDR3 sequence is CASSLSQGGGAFF. CDR3 in DNA: TGTGCCAGCAGCTTATCACAGGGCGGGGGGGCTTTCTTT.

The chain couples TRBV12-5 to TRBJ2-2; D may be TRBD1 (5 bases). This CDR3 spans 15 amino acids. The germline CDR1 and CDR2 sequences are LGHNT and FRNRAP. With 7 bases removed from V and 6 bases from J, the gap between germline ends came to 18 bases. This CDR3 is CASALKGEGPGELFF. CDR3 in DNA: TGTGCTAGTGCCCTAAAAGGGGAAGGTCCCGGGGAGCTGTTTTTT.

V gene TRBV7-3 combines with J gene TRBJ2-3, with 8 bases that match TRBD1. Trimming cost V 5 bases and J 1 base; bases outside gene matches: 5. Germline V gives CDR1 SGHTA, CDR2 FQGTGA. This CDR3 region has 15 residues. The CDR3 DNA is TGTGCCAGCAGCGTCACAGGGGGAGGCACAGATACGCAGTATTTT. Its translation: CASSVTGGGTDTQYF.

The chain recombines TRBV6-1 with TRBJ2-2; 7 bases fit TRBD2. The CDR3 is 15 residues long. The germline CDR1 and CDR2 sequences are MNHNS and SASEGT. After removal of 4 bases from V and 3 bases from J, the junction contained 5 bases not matched to a gene. CDR3 loop: CASSGREGYTGELFF. The CDR3 region has the DNA TGTGCCAGCAGTGGGAGGGAGGGGTACACCGGGGAGCTGTTTTTT.

This clone has a single count. The genes are TRBV27 and TRBJ2-5; D uncertain. CDR3 length: 14 residues. Trimming cost V 5 bases and J 5 bases, with 15 bases left between them. Germline V gives CDR1 MNHEY, CDR2 SMNVEV (reference sequence). CDR3 residues: CASSPQTARETQYF. CDR3 DNA: TGTGCCAGCAGTCCACAGACGGCCCGGGAGACCCAGTACTTC.

The V and J genes are TRBV28 and TRBJ2-7, with 9 positions matching TRBD1. V trimming: 7 bases; J trimming: 4 bases; junction bases outside the gene matches: 14. The CDR3 is made up of 16 amino acids. CDR1 and CDR2 from the germline V gene are MDHEN and SYDVKM. CDR3 loop: CASKPPGTGRGYEQYF. In nucleotides, the CDR3 is TGTGCCAGCAAGCCCCCGGGGACAGGGAGGGGATACGAGCAGTACTTC. The full variable domain, with the rest looked up from reference TRBV28 and TRBJ2-7, is DVKVTQSSRYLVKRTGEKVFLECVQDMDHENMFWYRQDPGLGLRLIYFSYDVKMKEKGDIPEGYSVSREKKERFSLILESASTNQTSMYLCASKPPGTGRGYEQYFGPGTRLTVT.

The genes are TRBV28 and TRBJ2-2; tentative D call: TRBD1 (6 bases). Deletions cut 6 bases from V and 4 bases from J, with 12 bases between. This CDR3 region has 14 residues. Germline V CDR1 and CDR2: MDHEN, SYDVKM. CDR3 DNA: TGTGCCAGCAGCCCCCAGGACAGCACCGGGGAGCTGTTTTTT. Translated, it gives CASSPQDSTGELFF.

This chain uses TRBV6-5 with TRBJ2-3; 7 bases match TRBD1. CDR3 length: 14 residues. Trimming took 5 bases from V and 3 from J; bases not matched to a gene: 5. Germline CDR1 reads MNHEY; CDR2 reads SVGAGI. The CDR3 loop is CASSQGTVTDTQYF. Written as DNA, the CDR3 is TGTGCCAGCAGTCAGGGGACAGTAACAGATACGCAGTATTTT.

The chain carries TRBV2 and TRBJ1-5, with D unclear. The germline V gene encodes CDR1 SNHLY and CDR2 FYNNEI. V dropped 2 bases and J dropped 6 bases, with 8 bases sitting between them. The CDR3 consists of 13 residues. The CDR3 DNA reads TGTGCCAGCAGTGAACGGGGTTCTCAGCCCCAGCATTTT. This translates into CASSERGSQPQHF.

The chain links TRBV5-4 to TRBJ1-2; 8 bases agree with TRBD1. The CDR3 consists of 14 residues. Germline CDR1 and CDR2: SGHNT and YYREEE (reference sequence). Trimming took 4 bases from V and 3 from J; bases not matched to a gene: 5. The CDR3: CASSPRQGYYGYTF. For the CDR3, the DNA is TGTGCCAGCAGCCCTCGACAGGGGTACTATGGCTACACCTTC.

The chain carries TRBV7-2 and TRBJ2-7; D is perhaps TRBD2 (5 bases). CDR1 and CDR2 (germline): SGHTA, FQGNSA. V lost 5 bases to trimming and J lost 4 bases, with 18 bases between them. CDR3 length: 15 residues. The CDR3 nucleotides are TGTGCCAGCAGCCTACGGACGGCAGGCGGGTACGAGCAGTACTTC. This codes for CASSLRTAGGYEQYF.

The genes are TRBV7-6 and TRBJ1-1; the D is unclear. The CDR3 loop spans 14 amino acids. Germline loops: CDR1 SGHVS, CDR2 FNYEAQ. V was pared by 1 base and J by 1 base, with 7 bases between. CDR3 protein: CASSLGESNTEAFF. The CDR3 DNA follows: TGTGCCAGCAGCTTAGGGGAGTCGAACACTGAAGCTTTCTTT.

The V call is TRBV7-2, the J call TRBJ2-1; a possible D gene is TRBD2 (6 bases). Trimming pared 4 bases from V and 5 bases from J, leaving 12 bases between. The length of the CDR3 is 14 residues. Germline V lookup: CDR1 SGHTA, CDR2 FQGNSA. The CDR3 protein is CASSSWDWNNEQFF. In nucleotides, the CDR3 is TGTGCCAGCAGCTCCTGGGACTGGAACAATGAGCAGTTCTTC. The full variable domain, in which reference TRBV7-2 and TRBJ2-1 provide the parts outside the CDR3, is GAGVSQSPSNKVTEKGKDVELRCDPISGHTALYWYRQSLGQGLEFLIYFQGNSAPDKSGLPSDRFSAERTGGSVSTLTIQRTQQEDSAVYLCASSSWDWNNEQFFGPGTRLTVL.

The V gene is TRBV5-1, the J gene TRBJ2-5; 7 bases line up with TRBD2. CDR1 and CDR2 (germline): SGHRS, YFSETQ. The V and J ends lost 4 bases and 4 bases, in that order; junction bases with no gene match: 1. This CDR3 has 12 residues. As DNA, the CDR3 is TGCGCCAGCAGCACGGGGGGAGAGACCCAGTACTTC. This encodes CASSTGGETQYF.

The chain couples TRBV7-9 to TRBJ1-3, with D maybe TRBD1 (6 bases). This CDR3 contains 18 residues. The V end was cut by 1 base, the J end by 0 bases, with 16 bases between. Germline V gives CDR1 SEHNR, CDR2 FQNEAQ (reference sequence). The CDR3 sequence is CASSLGGGGRLSGNTIYF. Written as DNA, the CDR3 is TGTGCCAGCAGCTTAGGCGGCGGGGGGCGTCTCTCTGGAAACACCATATATTTT. The whole variable domain, remainder taken from reference TRBV7-9 and TRBJ1-3, is DTGVSQNPRHKITKRGQNVTFRCDPISEHNRLYWYRQTLGQGPEFLTYFQNEAQLEKSRLLSDRFSAERPKGSFSTLEIQRTEQGDSAMYLCASSLGGGGRLSGNTIYFGEGSWLTVV.

The V call is TRBV10-2, the J call TRBJ1-1, with D possibly being TRBD1 (6 bases). Trimming cost V 6 bases and J 8 bases, with 10 bases left between them. Germline CDR1 reads WSHSY; CDR2 reads SAAADI. The CDR3 consists of 11 residues. The chain's CDR3 is CASSPGTEAFF. The CDR3 DNA reads TGCGCCAGCAGCCCAGGGACAGAAGCTTTCTTT.

The V gene is TRBV18, the J gene TRBJ2-5; D perhaps matches TRBD1 (6 bases). The CDR3 sequence is 13 residues long. CDR1 and CDR2 (germline): KGHSH, LQKENI. V lost 3 bases, J lost 2 bases, and 7 bases lay in between. The CDR3 region is CASSPDSQETQYF. For the CDR3, the DNA is TGTGCCAGCTCACCGGACAGTCAAGAGACCCAGTACTTC.

The chain links TRBV6-5 to TRBJ2-5; TRBD1 aligns across 7 bases. The CDR3 runs 14 residues. The germline V gene encodes CDR1 MNHEY and CDR2 SVGAGI. Unmatched junction bases numbered 1, after V lost 0 bases and J lost 3 bases. The CDR3 reads CASSYSGTEETQYF. Here the CDR3 DNA reads TGTGCCAGCAGTTACTCCGGGACAGAAGAGACCCAGTACTTC.

The chain couples TRBV7-2 to TRBJ2-6; 9 bases match TRBD1. Germline V gene lookup returns CDR1 SGHTA and CDR2 FQGNSA. The CDR3 has 17 amino acids. V was clipped by 6 bases and J by 2 bases; unmatched bases: 8. This CDR3 is CASRPGQGAPGANVLTF. The CDR3 DNA follows: TGTGCCAGCAGGCCGGGACAGGGAGCCCCTGGGGCCAACGTCCTGACTTTC.

This clone has only a few counts. The chain recombines TRBV5-1 with TRBJ2-7, with D possibly being TRBD2 (6 bases). Germline V gene data show CDR1 as SGHRS and CDR2 as YFSETQ. Trimming removed 0 bases from V and 6 bases from J, with 13 bases in between. The CDR3 contains 14 residues. This chain's CDR3 is CASSLVGGNFEQYF. The CDR3 DNA is TGCGCCAGCAGCTTGGTTGGCGGGAATTTCGAGCAGTACTTC.

This clone was recorded only once. The V call is TRBV5-1, the J call TRBJ1-1; D might be TRBD1 (5 bases). The length of the CDR3 is 15 residues. The germline CDR1 and CDR2 sequences are SGHRS and YFSETQ. Trimming removed 0 bases at V and 4 bases at J, with 13 bases between. This CDR3 is CASSLAQGVGTEAFF. The CDR3 DNA follows: TGCGCCAGCAGCTTGGCCCAGGGTGTAGGCACTGAAGCTTTCTTT.

This clone occurred a few times. The V gene is TRBV5-4, the J gene TRBJ2-7; the match to TRBD1 covers 10 bases. J lost 1 base, V lost 4 bases, and 2 bases had no gene match. CDR1 SGHNT and CDR2 YYREEE come from the germline V gene (reference sequence). The CDR3 covers 14 residues. The CDR3 sequence: CASSRQGASYEQYF. The CDR3 nucleotides are TGTGCCAGCAGCCGACAGGGGGCGTCCTACGAGCAGTACTTC.